The 2 T cell receptor beta chains below all came from one sample that was sequenced in a study of blood T cells in healthy people across ages. It was with a sample-barcoded 5' primer and a J-beta primer mix that a second PCR of roughly 7 to 12 cycles was run. TCRdb ran MiXCR on the 5' RACE reads and lists one entry per CDR3 protein. This table has more than 800,000 distinct CDR3 sequences, roughly 45% appearing once. The source material was blood. These receptors originate from a woman aged 60-75 years in good health.

V is TRBV3-1 and J is TRBJ2-7; no definite D call. The CDR3 loop spans 13 amino acids. Germline V CDR1 and CDR2: LGHDT, YNNKEL (reference sequence). V lost 3 bases, J lost 2 bases, and 8 bases lay in between. CDR3 sequence reads: CASSQIGAYEQYF. CDR3 nucleotide sequence: TGTGCCAGCAGCCAGATAGGAGCCTACGAGCAGTACTTC.

In its sample, this clonotype was seen a few times. The V call is TRBV5-6, the J call TRBJ2-7; D ambiguous. Trimming shortened V by 4 bases and J by 0 bases, and 14 bases separated the two germline ends. The CDR3 spans 15 residues. Germline V CDR1 and CDR2: SGHDT, YYEEEE. CDR3 sequence reads: CASSEKGDSSYEQYF. The DNA for the CDR3 is TGTGCCAGCAGCGAGAAAGGTGATAGCTCCTACGAGCAGTACTTC.